These 29 T cell receptor beta chains share one sample of origin, sequenced in a study of T cell responses to AZD1222 COVID-19 vaccine (dated by TCRdb to the early 2020s). Library preparation was by the immunoSEQ multiplex PCR assay. TCRdb re-hosts the immuneACCESS table, in-frame sequences only. Its copies lack some clones; in the studies checked, an unresolved V gene accounts for under half of them, and the cause for the rest is not known. This sample has about 160,000 clones in its table, and roughly nine tenths of those were observed once. About 4.6% of the sample comes from the top ten. In light of the paper, this sample's time point label describes: baseline before first vaccination. Taken with the paper, the label for treatment or condition translates to: meningococcal conjugate vaccine given as trial control. This material consisted of peripheral blood, taken on day 0 of MenACWY control vaccination. The receptors originated from an adult in good health.

This rearrangement joins TRBV7-2 to TRBJ1-5, with D unclear. Trimming took off 1 base at V and 6 bases at J, with 13 bases between the two ends. Germline lookup yields CDR1 SGHTA and CDR2 FQGNSA. The CDR3 totals 15 residues. The DNA of the CDR3 is TGTGCCAGCAGCTTAGTGGGAGGAGGTCGTCAGCCCCAGCATTTT. Protein product: CASSLVGGGRQPQHF. The full variable domain, in which reference TRBV7-2 and TRBJ1-5 provide the parts outside the CDR3, is GAGVSQSPSNKVTEKGKDVELRCDPISGHTALYWYRQSLGQGLEFLIYFQGNSAPDKSGLPSDRFSAERTGGSVSTLTIQRTQQEDSAVYLCASSLVGGGRQPQHFGDGTRLSIL.

The chain combines TRBV5-5 with TRBJ2-7; D gene unclear. The CDR3 loop spans 12 amino acids. With 5 bases removed from V and 2 bases from J, the gap between germline ends came to 8 bases. Germline-derived CDR1 and CDR2 are SGHKS and YYEKEE (reference sequence). CDR3 protein: CASRTGPYEQYF. CDR3 nucleotides: TGTGCCAGCAGGACGGGCCCCTACGAGCAGTACTTC.

The chain uses TRBV6-2 or TRBV6-3 and TRBJ1-5, with D maybe TRBD1 (5 bases). This CDR3 has 13 amino acids. V was pared by 6 bases and J by 9 bases, with 15 bases between. CDR1 and CDR2 from the germline V gene are MNHEY and SVGEGT. CDR3 amino acids: CASSVDSYRPQHF. CDR3 sequence (DNA): TGTGCCAGCAGCGTCGACAGCTACCGGCCCCAGCATTTT.

The chain uses TRBV10-2 and TRBJ2-1; D possibly matches TRBD1 or TRBD2 (6 bases each). Germline V gene sequence: CDR1 WSHSY, CDR2 SAAADI. Between the trimmed V and J ends, which lost 5 bases and 7 bases, there was a span of 18 bases. The CDR3 extends over 15 amino acids. CDR3 DNA: TGCGCCAGCAGTTCCAAAGGGGGGTTCAAAAATGAGCAGTTCTTC. It encodes CASSSKGGFKNEQFF.

V and J are TRBV11-2 and TRBJ2-3; TRBD2 might be the D (6 bases). Trimming removed 2 bases from V and 1 base from J, with 22 bases in between. CDR1 and CDR2 (germline): SGHAT, FQNNGV. CDR3 size: 19 residues. The chain's CDR3 is CASSLSAWGIAEGTDTQYF. In nucleotides, the CDR3 is TGTGCCAGCAGCTTATCGGCGTGGGGAATAGCGGAGGGCACAGATACGCAGTATTTT.

The chain links TRBV28 to TRBJ1-3, with D perhaps matching TRBD1 (6 bases). The germline CDR1 and CDR2 sequences are MDHEN and SYDVKM. Trimming removed 7 bases at V and 5 bases at J, with 18 bases between. The CDR3 has 15 amino acids. The CDR3 here is CASTLRGGPRNTIYF. The CDR3 nucleotides are TGTGCCAGCACCCTACGAGGGGGGCCTCGAAACACCATATATTTT.

V usage is TRBV15 and J usage is TRBJ1-2; D is ambiguous. The CDR3 has 13 amino acids. V lost 1 base and J 7 bases, leaving 10 bases between the germline ends. Per the germline V gene, CDR1 is LNHNV and CDR2 is YYDKDF (reference sequence). The CDR3, as DNA: TGTGCCACCAGCAGAGGGACTTCGGTTGGCTACACCTTC. Residues: CATSRGTSVGYTF.

The gene calls are TRBV18 and TRBJ2-2, with D uncertain. Trimming removed 2 bases at V and 0 bases at J, with 10 bases between. The V gene's germline CDR1 is KGHSH and CDR2 LQKENI. The length of the CDR3 is 16 residues. The CDR3 coding sequence is TGTGCCAGCTCACCAAGGCAGGTCGCGAACACCGGGGAGCTGTTTTTT. It encodes CASSPRQVANTGELFF.

This clone showed up just once. CDR3 DNA: TGTGCCAGCAGTTCCGAGACAGGGGGTAATTCACCCCTCCACTTT. Its protein product is CASSSETGGNSPLHF. The chain has TRBV6-2 or TRBV6-3 and TRBJ1-6; 9 bases line up with TRBD1. The CDR3 contains 15 residues. V lost 4 bases and J lost 6; bases outside the gene matches: 4. Germline V gene data show CDR1 as MNHEY and CDR2 as SVGEGT.

The rearrangement uses TRBV7-3 and TRBJ2-1; D may be TRBD2 (5 bases). Germline values: CDR1 SGHTA, CDR2 FQGTGA. The CDR3 has 16 amino acids. V lost 5 bases to trimming and J lost 7 bases, with 21 bases between them. This CDR3 reads CASSLPLGNGGNEQFF. DNA for the CDR3: TGTGCCAGCAGCCTGCCTCTCGGGAATGGCGGTAATGAGCAGTTCTTC.

The chain joins TRBV7-8 to TRBJ1-4; the match to TRBD1 covers 9 bases. Unmatched junction bases numbered 9, after V lost 5 bases and J lost 11 bases. This CDR3 region has 14 residues. Germline V gene data show CDR1 as SGHVS and CDR2 as FQNEAQ. CDR3 in DNA: TGTGCCAGCAGCGCGAACAGGGGGCATGGGAAACTGTTTTTT. This codes for CASSANRGHGKLFF. Combining the CDR3 with reference TRBV7-8 and TRBJ1-4 gives the whole variable domain GAGVSQSPRYKVAKRGQDVALRCDPISGHVSLFWYQQALGQGPEFLTYFQNEAQLDKSGLPSDRFFAERPEGSVSTLKIQRTQQEDSAVYLCASSANRGHGKLFFGSGTQLSVL.

The V call is TRBV7-2, the J call TRBJ1-5; D perhaps matches TRBD1 (5 bases). Trimming pared 4 bases from V and 0 bases from J, leaving 13 bases between. Per the germline V gene, CDR1 is SGHTA and CDR2 is FQGNSA. This CDR3 contains 16 residues. The CDR3: CASSSTASNSNQPQHF. CDR3 sequence (DNA): TGTGCCAGCAGCTCGACAGCCTCCAATAGCAATCAGCCCCAGCATTTT.

The V call is TRBV30, the J call TRBJ1-1; TRBD1 is a possible D gene (5 bases). The V and J ends lost 4 bases and 0 bases respectively, with 15 bases between them. The CDR3 is 15 residues long. Germline-derived CDR1 and CDR2 are GTSNPN and SVGIG (reference sequence). This CDR3 is CAWTGKGTMNTEAFF. The CDR3 DNA follows: TGTGCCTGGACAGGGAAAGGAACAATGAACACTGAAGCTTTCTTT.

The chain employs TRBV12-3 or TRBV12-4 and TRBJ2-7, with D uncertain. This CDR3 spans 12 amino acids. Trimming took off 1 base at V and 3 bases at J, with 4 bases between the two ends. CDR3 nucleotide sequence: TGTGCCAGCAGTTTAGACAGCTACGAGCAGTACTTC. Protein sequence: CASSLDSYEQYF.

CDR3 nucleotide sequence: TGTGCCAGCAGGCCTAGACAGGTGGGGGAAAAACTGTTTTTT. Translating it yields CASRPRQVGEKLFF. This rearrangement joins TRBV6-6 to TRBJ1-4; TRBD1 might be the D (6 bases). CDR1 MNHNY and CDR2 SVGAGI come from the germline V gene (reference sequence). The V end lost 6 bases, the J end lost 8 bases, and 16 bases lay between the germline ends. The CDR3 covers 14 residues.

This chain uses TRBV7-2 with TRBJ1-1; 11 nucleotides match TRBD1. Germline V gene data show CDR1 as SGHTA and CDR2 as FQGNSA. This CDR3 has 17 residues. The V gene end was trimmed by 7 bases and the J gene end by 4 bases; junction bases not matched to a gene: 14. CDR3 region: CASNLIGGTGGFTEAFF. For the CDR3, the DNA is TGTGCCAGCAACCTGATCGGAGGGACAGGGGGATTCACTGAAGCTTTCTTT.

V is TRBV7-9 and J is TRBJ2-1; D is uncertain. V was shortened by 5 bases and J by 8 bases, with 13 bases between the two germline ends. This CDR3 spans 13 amino acids. Germline assignment: CDR1 SEHNR and CDR2 FQNEAQ (reference sequence). In DNA form, the CDR3 reads TGTGCCAGCAGCCACCCCCCGCCCGATGAGCAGTTCTTC. Its translation: CASSHPPPDEQFF.

This clone appeared once. The chain couples TRBV10-1 to TRBJ1-5, with D possibly being TRBD1 (5 bases). Trimming cost V 8 bases and J 5 bases, with 16 bases left between them. Germline V CDR1 and CDR2: WNHNN, SYGVQD (reference sequence). The CDR3 sequence is 14 residues long. The CDR3 sequence is CASLGGIGDQPQHF. The CDR3 nucleotides read TGCGCCAGCCTGGGGGGTATAGGGGATCAGCCCCAGCATTTT.

This sequence joins TRBV14 and TRBJ2-1; 7 nucleotides line up with TRBD2. CDR3 size: 14 residues. Trimming cost V 5 bases and J 7 bases; bases outside gene matches: 8. Germline V CDR1 and CDR2: SGHDN, FVKESK. Written as DNA, the CDR3 is TGTGCCAGCAGCTTAGGCCTAGCGGTTAATGAGCAGTTCTTC. This gives the protein CASSLGLAVNEQFF.

CDR3 sequence reads: CATETGAGIREQYF. The CDR3 nucleotides read TGTGCCACCGAGACGGGTGCGGGTATCCGGGAGCAGTACTTC. J is TRBJ2-7 and V is TRBV6-5, with TRBD2 as a possible D gene (5 bases). V was shortened by 10 bases and J by 7 bases, with 23 bases between the two germline ends. The length of the CDR3 is 14 residues. Germline V gene sequence: CDR1 MNHEY, CDR2 SVGAGI.

This clone was observed a single time. The genes are TRBV30 and TRBJ1-3; no clear D. Germline V lookup: CDR1 GTSNPN, CDR2 SVGIG (reference sequence). This CDR3 has 15 amino acids. The V end was cut by 0 bases, the J end by 0 bases, with 9 bases between. The CDR3 sequence is CAWSVRRLSGNTIYF. DNA for the CDR3: TGTGCCTGGAGTGTGAGGCGCCTCTCTGGAAACACCATATATTTT.

This chain links TRBV5-1 with TRBJ2-2; D is uncertain. The V and J ends lost 0 bases and 1 base respectively, with 4 bases between them. The CDR3 has 14 amino acids. Germline CDR1 SGHRS, CDR2 YFSETQ. For the CDR3, the DNA is TGCGCCAGCAGCTTGGCCGGGAACACCGGGGAGCTGTTTTTT. Amino acids: CASSLAGNTGELFF.

The V and J genes are TRBV3-1 (or the pseudogene TRBV3-2) and TRBJ1-1; no clear D. The V gene lost 0 bases and the J gene lost 1 base, with 9 bases spanning the gap. The CDR3 has 15 residues. Germline V gives CDR1 LGHDT, CDR2 YNNKEL (reference sequence). The CDR3 sequence: CASSQDQGRNTEAFF. As DNA, the CDR3 is TGTGCCAGCAGCCAAGATCAAGGGCGGAACACTGAAGCTTTCTTT.

A few counts support this clone. The chain joins TRBV9 to TRBJ1-6; TRBD1 aligns across 7 bases. Germline V lookup: CDR1 SGDLS, CDR2 YYNGEE. The CDR3 length is 16 residues. V was pared by 4 bases and J by 8 bases, with 12 bases of the junction left unmatched. In DNA form, the CDR3 reads TGTGCCAGCAGCCCCCAGGGGGGGGGCGCGGATTCACCCCTCCACTTT. It is translated as CASSPQGGGADSPLHF.

This chain connects TRBV19 to TRBJ1-4; D is perhaps TRBD1 (5 bases). V shed 7 bases and J shed 0 bases, with 18 bases lying between them. Germline-derived CDR1 and CDR2 are LNHDA and SQIVND (reference sequence). The CDR3 spans 17 residues. CDR3 protein: CASNSGTGYATNEKLFF. For the CDR3, the DNA is TGTGCCAGTAACTCCGGGACCGGGTATGCAACTAATGAAAAACTGTTTTTT.

The CDR3: CASSWRTSGRLRNTDTQYF. As DNA, the CDR3 is TGCGCCAGCAGCTGGAGGACTAGCGGGAGACTTAGAAATACAGATACGCAGTATTTT. This rearrangement joins TRBV5-1 to TRBJ2-3; TRBD2 aligns across 13 bases. CDR3 length equals 19 residues. Germline V gives CDR1 SGHRS, CDR2 YFSETQ. V lost 3 bases to trimming and J lost 3 bases; unmatched junction nucleotides: 13.

This clone has just one count. The chain joins TRBV13 to TRBJ2-7, with TRBD1 matching 8 bases. Germline-derived CDR1 and CDR2 are PRHDT and FYEKMQ (reference sequence). V lost 6 bases and J lost 0; bases outside the gene matches: 7. CDR3 size: 15 residues. The CDR3, as DNA: TGTGCCAGCAGTTTTGACAGGGGAAGCTCCTACGAGCAGTACTTC. It encodes CASSFDRGSSYEQYF.

The chain employs TRBV5-1 and TRBJ1-1; TRBD1 might be the D (6 bases). The CDR3 loop spans 12 amino acids. Germline V CDR1 and CDR2: SGHRS, YFSETQ. The V and J ends lost 4 bases and 11 bases respectively, with 15 bases between them. In DNA form, the CDR3 reads TGCGCCAGCAGCCGGGACATGGCCGACGCTTTCTTT. This sequence encodes CASSRDMADAFF.

The V gene is TRBV5-1, the J gene TRBJ2-3; 11 bases fit TRBD2. The length of the CDR3 is 16 residues. Trimming took 1 base from V and 4 from J; bases not matched to a gene: 5. CDR1 and CDR2 from the germline V gene are SGHRS and YFSETQ. For the CDR3, the DNA is TGCGCCAGCAGCTTGACGGTAGCGGGAGGGTCAGATACGCAGTATTTT. This gives the protein CASSLTVAGGSDTQYF. The whole variable domain, filled in from reference TRBV5-1 and TRBJ2-3, reads KAGVTQTPRYLIKTRGQQVTLSCSPISGHRSVSWYQQTPGQGLQFLFEYFSETQRNKGNFPGRFSGRQFSNSRSEMNVSTLELGDSALYLCASSLTVAGGSDTQYFGPGTRLTVL.